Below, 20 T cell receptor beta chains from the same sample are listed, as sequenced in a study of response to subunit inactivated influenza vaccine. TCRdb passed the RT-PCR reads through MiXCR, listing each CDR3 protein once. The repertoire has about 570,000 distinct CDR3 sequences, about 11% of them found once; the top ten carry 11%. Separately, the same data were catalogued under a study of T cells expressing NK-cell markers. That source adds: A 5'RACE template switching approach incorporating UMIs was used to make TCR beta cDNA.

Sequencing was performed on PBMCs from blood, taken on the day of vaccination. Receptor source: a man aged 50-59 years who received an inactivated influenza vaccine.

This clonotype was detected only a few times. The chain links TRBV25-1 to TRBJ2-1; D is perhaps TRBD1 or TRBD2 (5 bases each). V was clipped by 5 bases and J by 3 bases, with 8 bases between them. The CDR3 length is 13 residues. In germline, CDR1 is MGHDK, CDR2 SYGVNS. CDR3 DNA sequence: TGTGCCAGCAGTTGGGGGATCTACAATGAGCAGTTCTTC. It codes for CASSWGIYNEQFF.

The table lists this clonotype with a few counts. Here the CDR3 DNA reads TGTGCCAGCAGCTTAATAGTGAGAGGGGATGCCGGCTACACCTTC. It is translated as CASSLIVRGDAGYTF. The chain joins TRBV7-8 to TRBJ1-2, with D possibly matching TRBD1 (5 bases). The CDR3 extends over 15 amino acids. V lost 2 bases to trimming and J lost 8 bases, with 18 bases between them. Germline values: CDR1 SGHVS, CDR2 FQNEAQ.

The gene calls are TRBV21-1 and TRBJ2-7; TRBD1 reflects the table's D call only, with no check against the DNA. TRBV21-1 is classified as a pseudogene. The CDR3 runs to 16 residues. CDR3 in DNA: TGTGCCAGCAGCATCTGTACTGGGACAGCCTTTTACGAGCAGTACTTC. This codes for CASSICTGTAFYEQYF.

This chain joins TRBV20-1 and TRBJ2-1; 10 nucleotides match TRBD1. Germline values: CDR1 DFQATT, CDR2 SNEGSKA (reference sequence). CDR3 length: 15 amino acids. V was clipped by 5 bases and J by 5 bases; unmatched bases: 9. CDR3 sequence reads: CSAPQDRGSDNEQFF. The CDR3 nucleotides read TGCAGTGCTCCTCAGGACAGGGGGTCCGACAATGAGCAGTTCTTC.

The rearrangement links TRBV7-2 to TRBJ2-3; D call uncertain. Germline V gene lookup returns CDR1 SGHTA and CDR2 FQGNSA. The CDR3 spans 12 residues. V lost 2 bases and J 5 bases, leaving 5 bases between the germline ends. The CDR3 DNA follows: TGTGCCAGCAGCTTAACTGAAGATACGCAGTATTTT. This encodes CASSLTEDTQYF.

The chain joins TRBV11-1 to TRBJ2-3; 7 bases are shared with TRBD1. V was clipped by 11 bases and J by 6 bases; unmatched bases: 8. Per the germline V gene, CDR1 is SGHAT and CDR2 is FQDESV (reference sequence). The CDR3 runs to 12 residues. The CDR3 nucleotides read TGTGCCTATCCAGGGGGAGTGGATACGCAGTATTTT. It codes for CAYPGGVDTQYF.

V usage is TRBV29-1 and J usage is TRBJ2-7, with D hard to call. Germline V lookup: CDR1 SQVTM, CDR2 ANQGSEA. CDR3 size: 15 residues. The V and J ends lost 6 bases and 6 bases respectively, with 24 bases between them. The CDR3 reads CSVNNLTLGASEQYF. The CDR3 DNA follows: TGCAGCGTAAACAACCTGACCCTTGGCGCCTCCGAGCAGTACTTC.

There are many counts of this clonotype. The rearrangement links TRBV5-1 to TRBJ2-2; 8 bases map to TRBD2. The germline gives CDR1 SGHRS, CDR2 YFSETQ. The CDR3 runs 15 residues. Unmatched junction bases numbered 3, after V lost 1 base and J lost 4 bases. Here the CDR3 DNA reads TGCGCCAGCAGCTTGTTCACTAGCGGCACCGGGGAGCTGTTTTTT. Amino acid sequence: CASSLFTSGTGELFF.

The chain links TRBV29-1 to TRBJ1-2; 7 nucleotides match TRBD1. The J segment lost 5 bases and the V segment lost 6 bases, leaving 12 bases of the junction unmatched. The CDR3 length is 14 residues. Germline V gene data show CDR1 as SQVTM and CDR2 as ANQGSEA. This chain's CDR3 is CSVAEGQVGYGYTF. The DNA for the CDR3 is TGCAGCGTCGCCGAAGGACAGGTCGGGTATGGCTACACCTTC.

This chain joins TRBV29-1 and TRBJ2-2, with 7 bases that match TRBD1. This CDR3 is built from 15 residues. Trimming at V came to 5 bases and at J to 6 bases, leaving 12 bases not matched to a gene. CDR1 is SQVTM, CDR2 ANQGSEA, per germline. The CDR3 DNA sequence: TGCAGCGTTCACACAGGGGTAGGAGTTCCCGGGGAGCTGTTTTTT. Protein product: CSVHTGVGVPGELFF.

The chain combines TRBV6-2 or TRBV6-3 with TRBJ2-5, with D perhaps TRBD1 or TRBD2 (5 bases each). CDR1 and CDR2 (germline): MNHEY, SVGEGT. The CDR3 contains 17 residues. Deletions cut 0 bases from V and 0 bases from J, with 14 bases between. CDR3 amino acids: CASSYSRGRVDQETQYF. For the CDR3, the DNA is TGTGCCAGCAGTTACTCGAGGGGTAGGGTCGACCAAGAGACCCAGTACTTC.

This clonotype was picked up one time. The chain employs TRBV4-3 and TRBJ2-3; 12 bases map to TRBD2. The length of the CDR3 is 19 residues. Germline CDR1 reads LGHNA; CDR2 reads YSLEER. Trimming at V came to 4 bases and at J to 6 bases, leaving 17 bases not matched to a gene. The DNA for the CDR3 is TGCGCCAGCAGCCTCCAAAGGGAATCTAGCGGGGGGGCGTGGGATACGCAGTATTTT. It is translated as CASSLQRESSGGAWDTQYF.

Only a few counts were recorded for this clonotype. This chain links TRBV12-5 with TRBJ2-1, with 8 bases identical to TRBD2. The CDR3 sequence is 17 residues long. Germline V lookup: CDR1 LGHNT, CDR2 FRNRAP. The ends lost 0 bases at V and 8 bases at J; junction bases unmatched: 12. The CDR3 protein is CASGLVLTGGPSDEQFF. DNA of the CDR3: TGTGCTAGTGGTTTGGTACTGACGGGAGGGCCCTCGGATGAGCAGTTCTTC. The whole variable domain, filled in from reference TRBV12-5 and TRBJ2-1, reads DARVTQTPRHKVTEMGQEVTMRCQPILGHNTVFWYRQTMMQGLELLAYFRNRAPLDDSGMPKDRFSAEMPDATLATLKIQPSEPRDSAVYFCASGLVLTGGPSDEQFFGPGTRLTVL.

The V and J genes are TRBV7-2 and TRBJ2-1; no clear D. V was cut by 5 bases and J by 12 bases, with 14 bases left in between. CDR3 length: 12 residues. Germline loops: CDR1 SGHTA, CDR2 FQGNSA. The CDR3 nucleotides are TGTGCCAGCAGCCCTGGAGCCAGAGTGCAGTTCTTC. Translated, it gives CASSPGARVQFF.

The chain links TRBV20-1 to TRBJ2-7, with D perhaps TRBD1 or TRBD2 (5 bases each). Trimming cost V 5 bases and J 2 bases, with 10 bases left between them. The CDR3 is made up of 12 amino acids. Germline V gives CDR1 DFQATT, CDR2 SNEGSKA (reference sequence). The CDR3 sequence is CSARGPTYEQYF. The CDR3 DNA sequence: TGCAGTGCTCGGGGACCAACCTACGAGCAGTACTTC.

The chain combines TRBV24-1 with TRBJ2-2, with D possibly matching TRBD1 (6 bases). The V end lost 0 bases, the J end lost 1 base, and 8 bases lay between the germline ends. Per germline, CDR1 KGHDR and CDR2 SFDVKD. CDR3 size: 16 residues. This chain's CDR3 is CATSDLPGVNTGELFF. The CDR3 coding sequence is TGTGCCACCAGTGATTTGCCAGGGGTGAACACCGGGGAGCTGTTTTTT.

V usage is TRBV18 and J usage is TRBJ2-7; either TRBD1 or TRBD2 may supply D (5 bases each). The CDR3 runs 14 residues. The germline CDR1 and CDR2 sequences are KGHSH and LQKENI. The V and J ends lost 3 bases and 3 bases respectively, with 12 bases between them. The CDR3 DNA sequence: TGTGCCAGCTCACCTACGGGGCCTCGCTACGAGCAGTACTTC. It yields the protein CASSPTGPRYEQYF.

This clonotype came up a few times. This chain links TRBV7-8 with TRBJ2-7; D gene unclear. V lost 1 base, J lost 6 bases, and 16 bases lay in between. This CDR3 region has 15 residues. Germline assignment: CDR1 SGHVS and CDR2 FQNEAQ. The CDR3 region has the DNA TGTGCCAGCAGCTTAGAACCCGACATAAGCATCGAGCAGTACTTC. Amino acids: CASSLEPDISIEQYF.

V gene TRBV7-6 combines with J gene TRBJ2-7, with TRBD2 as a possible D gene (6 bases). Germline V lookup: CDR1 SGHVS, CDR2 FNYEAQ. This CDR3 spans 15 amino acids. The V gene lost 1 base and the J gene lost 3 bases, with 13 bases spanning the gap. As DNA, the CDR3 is TGTGCCAGCAGCTTAGTTTTGGGACTCCTCTACGAGCAGTACTTC. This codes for CASSLVLGLLYEQYF.

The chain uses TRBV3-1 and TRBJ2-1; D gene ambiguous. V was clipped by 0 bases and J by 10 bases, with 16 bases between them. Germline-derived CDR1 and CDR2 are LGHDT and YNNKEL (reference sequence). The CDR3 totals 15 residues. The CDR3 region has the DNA TGTGCCAGCAGCCAAGATCTAGGACCCCCGCGGGAGCAGTTCTTC. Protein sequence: CASSQDLGPPREQFF.